The entry below gives a single TCR beta chain sequence along with its context. Researchers divided each subset's genomic DNA evenly across several immunoSEQ plates. In the source study's methods: Owing to the provision of junction-only sequences devoid of quality scores by immunoSEQ, filtering differed. Assay: immunoSEQ multiplex PCR; the TCRdb copy retains only in-frame clones and omits some. V and J calls and clone size are those listed in that table; D and trimming were worked out from the DNA. This table has over a million clones, 65% to 75% appearing once. Germline assignment: CDR1 SNHLY and CDR2 FYNNEI. The CDR3 totals 12 residues. V gave up 8 bases and J gave up 5 bases; unmatched junction bases: 4. This record comes from a study of shared clonotypes between healthy human individuals. CD4+ cells were split into CD45RA+ naive and CD45RA-negative memory subsets.

The chain links TRBV2 to TRBJ1-1; 8 bases line up with TRBD1. Specimen: memory CD4+ T cells sorted from blood. Documented subset: CD45RA-negative fraction. This TCR was recovered from a man aged 18-30 years in good health. The CDR3, as DNA: TGTGCCAGCTCACAGGGGGTGACTGAAGCTTTCTTT. It codes for CASSQGVTEAFF.